This T cell receptor (beta chain) was sequenced during a study of response to subunit inactivated influenza vaccine. Deletions cut 4 bases from V and 2 bases from J, with 19 bases between. The CDR3 loop spans 17 amino acids. Per the germline V gene, CDR1 is SGHTA and CDR2 is FQGNSA. Study-wide findings and caveats: Only a handful of new T cells, the authors suggested, are recruited with each seasonal influenza vaccination.

TCRdb independently ran MiXCR on the RT-PCR reads; one entry per CDR3 protein. This table holds around 520,000 distinct CDR3 sequences, approximately 12% found once. This clonotype was seen more than once but under ten times. Its target is not known. The receptor was derived from a man aged 45 to 65 who received an inactivated influenza vaccine. The input for sequencing was PBMCs from blood, taken on the day of vaccination. The rearrangement uses TRBV7-2 and TRBJ2-3, with D possibly being TRBD1 or TRBD2 (5 bases each). The DNA of the CDR3 is TGTGCCAGCAGCTCCCCCTGGGGGACGGCTGCCACAGATACGCAGTATTTT. It encodes CASSSPWGTAATDTQYF.